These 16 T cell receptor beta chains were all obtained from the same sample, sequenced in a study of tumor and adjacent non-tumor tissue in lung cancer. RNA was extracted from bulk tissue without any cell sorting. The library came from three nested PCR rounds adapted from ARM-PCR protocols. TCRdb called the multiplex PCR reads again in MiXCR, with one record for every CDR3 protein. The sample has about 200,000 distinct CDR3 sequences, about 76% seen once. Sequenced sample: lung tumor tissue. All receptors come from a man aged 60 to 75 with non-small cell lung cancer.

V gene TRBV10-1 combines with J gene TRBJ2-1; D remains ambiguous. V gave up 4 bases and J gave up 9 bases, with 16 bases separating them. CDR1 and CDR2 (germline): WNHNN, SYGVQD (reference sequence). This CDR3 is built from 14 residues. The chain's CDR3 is CASSVGDASPEQFF. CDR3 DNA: TGCGCCAGCAGTGTTGGAGACGCCAGCCCTGAGCAGTTCTTC.

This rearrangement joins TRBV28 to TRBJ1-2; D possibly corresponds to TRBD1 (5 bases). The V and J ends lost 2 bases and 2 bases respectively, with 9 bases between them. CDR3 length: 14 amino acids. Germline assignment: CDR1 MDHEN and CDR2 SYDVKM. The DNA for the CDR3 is TGTGCCAGCAGTTTAGGGGGTAGAAACTATGGCTACACCTTC. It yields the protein CASSLGGRNYGYTF.

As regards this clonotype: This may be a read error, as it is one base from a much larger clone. This chain's CDR3 is CASRTSGTDTQSF. For the CDR3, the DNA is TGTGCCAGTAGGACTAGCGGCACAGATACGCAGTCTTTT. The chain couples TRBV6-5 to TRBJ2-3; 10 bases line up with TRBD2. CDR1 is MNHEY and CDR2 is SVGAGI in the germline V gene. The CDR3 is 13 residues long.

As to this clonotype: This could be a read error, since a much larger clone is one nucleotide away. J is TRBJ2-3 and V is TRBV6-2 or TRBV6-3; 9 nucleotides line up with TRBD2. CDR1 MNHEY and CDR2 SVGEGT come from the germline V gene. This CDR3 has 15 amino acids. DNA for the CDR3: TGTGTCAGCAGTTTTAGCGGGAGAGAGACAGATACGCAGTATTTT. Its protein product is CVSSFSGRETDTQYF.

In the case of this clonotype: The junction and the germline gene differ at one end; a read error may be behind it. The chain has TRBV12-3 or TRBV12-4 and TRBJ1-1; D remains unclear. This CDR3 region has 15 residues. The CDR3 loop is CASSLYPGRNTETFF. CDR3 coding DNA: TGTGCCAGCAGTTTATACCCGGGGAGGAACACTGAAACTTTCTTT.

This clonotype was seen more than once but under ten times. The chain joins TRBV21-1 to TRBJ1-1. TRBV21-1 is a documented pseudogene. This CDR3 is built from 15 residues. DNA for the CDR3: TGTGCCAGCAGCAAAACACAGAGTTATACTGCGGAAGCTTTCTTT. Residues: CASSKTQSYTAEAFF.

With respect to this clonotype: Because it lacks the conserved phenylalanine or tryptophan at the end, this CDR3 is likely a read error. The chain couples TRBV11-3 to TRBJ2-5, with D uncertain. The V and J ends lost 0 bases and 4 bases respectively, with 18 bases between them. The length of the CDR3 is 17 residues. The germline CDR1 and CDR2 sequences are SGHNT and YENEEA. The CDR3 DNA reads TGTGCCAGCAGCTTAGATCCTGGCGCGAGGAAGAGAGAGACCCAGTACTTA. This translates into CASSLDPGARKRETQYL.

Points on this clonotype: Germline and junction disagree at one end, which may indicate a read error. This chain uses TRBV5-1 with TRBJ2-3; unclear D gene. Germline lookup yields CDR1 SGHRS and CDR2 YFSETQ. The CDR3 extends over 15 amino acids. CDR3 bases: TGCGCCAGCAGATTTCCAGGACCAGTCACAGATACGCGGTATTTT. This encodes CASRFPGPVTDTRYF.

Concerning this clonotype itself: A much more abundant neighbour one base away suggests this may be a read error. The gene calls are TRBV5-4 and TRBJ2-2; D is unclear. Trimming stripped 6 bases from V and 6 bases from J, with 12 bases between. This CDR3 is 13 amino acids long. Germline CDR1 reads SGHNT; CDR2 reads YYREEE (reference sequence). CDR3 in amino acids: CASNWGRSGELFF. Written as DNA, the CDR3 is TGTGCCAGCAACTGGGGAAGGTCCGGGGAGCTGTTTTTT.

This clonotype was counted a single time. The chain's CDR3 is CASSPLACGAYEQYF. The CDR3 DNA reads as TGCGCCAGCAGCCCATTGGCGTGTGGGGCCTACGAGCAGTACTTC. This chain joins TRBV5-1 and TRBJ2-7, with D unresolved. The germline V gene encodes CDR1 SGHRS and CDR2 YFSETQ. Trimming left V 4 bases short and J 2 bases short, with 16 bases between. The CDR3 extends over 15 amino acids.

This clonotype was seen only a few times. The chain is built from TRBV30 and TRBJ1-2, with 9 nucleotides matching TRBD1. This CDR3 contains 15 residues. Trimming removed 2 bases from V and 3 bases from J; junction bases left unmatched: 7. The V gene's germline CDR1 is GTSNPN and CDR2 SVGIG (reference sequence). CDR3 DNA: TGTGCCTGGAGTTCGGGACAGGGCTACTACTATGGCTACACCTTC. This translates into CAWSSGQGYYYGYTF.

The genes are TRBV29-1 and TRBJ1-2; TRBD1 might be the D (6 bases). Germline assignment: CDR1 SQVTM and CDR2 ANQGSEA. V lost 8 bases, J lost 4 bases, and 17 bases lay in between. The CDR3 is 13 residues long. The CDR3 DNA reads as TGCAGCCTTCGACGGGGGGCTAGCTATGGCTACACCTTC. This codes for CSLRRGASYGYTF.

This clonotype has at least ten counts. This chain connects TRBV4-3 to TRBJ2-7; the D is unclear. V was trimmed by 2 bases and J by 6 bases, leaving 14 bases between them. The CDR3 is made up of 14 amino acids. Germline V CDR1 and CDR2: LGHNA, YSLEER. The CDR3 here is CASSQTLLWGEQYF. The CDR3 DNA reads TGCGCCAGCAGCCAAACCCTCTTGTGGGGCGAGCAGTACTTC.

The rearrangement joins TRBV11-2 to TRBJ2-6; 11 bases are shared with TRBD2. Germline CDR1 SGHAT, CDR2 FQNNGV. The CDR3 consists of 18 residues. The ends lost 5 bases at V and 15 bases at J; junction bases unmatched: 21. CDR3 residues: CASSPTSGGATGADALTF. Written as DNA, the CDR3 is TGTGCCAGCAGCCCAACTAGCGGGGGAGCCACTGGGGCCGACGCCCTGACTTTC.

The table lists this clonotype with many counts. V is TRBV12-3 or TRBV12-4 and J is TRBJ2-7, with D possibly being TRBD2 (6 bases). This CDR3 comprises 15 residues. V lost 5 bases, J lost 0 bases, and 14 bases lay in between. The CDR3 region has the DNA TGTGCCAGCAGTCCCTTTGCGGGAAGCTCCTACGAGCAGTACTTC. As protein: CASSPFAGSSYEQYF.

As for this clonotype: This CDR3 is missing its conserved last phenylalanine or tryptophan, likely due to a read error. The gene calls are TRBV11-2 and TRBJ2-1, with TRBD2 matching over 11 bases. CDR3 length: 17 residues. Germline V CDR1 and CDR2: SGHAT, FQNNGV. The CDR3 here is CTSSSSLAGGTYNEQFI. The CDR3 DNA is TGTACCAGCAGCTCCTCTCTAGCGGGAGGAACCTACAATGAGCAGTTCATC.